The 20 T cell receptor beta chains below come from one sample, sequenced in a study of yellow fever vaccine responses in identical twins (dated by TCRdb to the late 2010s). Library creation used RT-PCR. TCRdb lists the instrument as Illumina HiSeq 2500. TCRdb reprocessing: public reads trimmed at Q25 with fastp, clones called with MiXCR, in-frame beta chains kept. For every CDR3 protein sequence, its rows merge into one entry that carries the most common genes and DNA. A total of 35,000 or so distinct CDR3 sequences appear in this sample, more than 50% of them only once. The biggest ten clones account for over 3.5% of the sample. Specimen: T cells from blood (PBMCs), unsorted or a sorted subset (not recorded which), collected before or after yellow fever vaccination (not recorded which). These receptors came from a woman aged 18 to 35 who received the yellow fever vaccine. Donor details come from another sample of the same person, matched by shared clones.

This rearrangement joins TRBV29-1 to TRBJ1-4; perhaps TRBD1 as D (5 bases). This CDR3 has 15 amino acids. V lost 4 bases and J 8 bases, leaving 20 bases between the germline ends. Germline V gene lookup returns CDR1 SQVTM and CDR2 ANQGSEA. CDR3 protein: CSVALPGTASEKLFF. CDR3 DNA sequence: TGCAGCGTTGCCCTCCCGGGGACTGCATCCGAAAAACTGTTTTTT.

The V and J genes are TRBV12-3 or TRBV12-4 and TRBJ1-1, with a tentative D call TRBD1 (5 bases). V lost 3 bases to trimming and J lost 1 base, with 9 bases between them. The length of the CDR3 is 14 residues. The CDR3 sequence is CASSLGEANTEAFF. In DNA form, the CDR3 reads TGTGCCAGCAGTTTGGGGGAGGCGAACACTGAAGCTTTCTTT.

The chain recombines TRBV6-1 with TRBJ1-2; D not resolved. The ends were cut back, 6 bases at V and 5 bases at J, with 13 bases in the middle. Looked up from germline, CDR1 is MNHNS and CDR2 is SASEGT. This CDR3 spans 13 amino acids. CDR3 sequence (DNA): TGTGCCAGCAGGGCTACAGAACCTTATGGCTACACCTTC. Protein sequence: CASRATEPYGYTF.

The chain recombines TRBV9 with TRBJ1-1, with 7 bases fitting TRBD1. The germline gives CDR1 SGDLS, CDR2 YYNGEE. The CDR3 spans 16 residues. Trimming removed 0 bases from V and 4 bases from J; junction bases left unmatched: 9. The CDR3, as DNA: TGTGCCAGCAGCGTAGCTGACAGCCAGGGGGGCACTGAAGCTTTCTTT. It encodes CASSVADSQGGTEAFF.

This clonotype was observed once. This CDR3 reads CASSPHGQGLAGVVDTQYF. Written as DNA, the CDR3 is TGTGCCAGCAGCCCTCACGGACAGGGACTAGCGGGAGTCGTCGATACGCAGTATTTT. V is TRBV9 and J is TRBJ2-3; TRBD2 aligns across 14 bases. The germline V gene has CDR1 SGDLS and CDR2 YYNGEE. The CDR3 sequence is 19 residues long. The junction had 16 bases not matched to a gene; V was cut back by 4 bases and J by 6 bases.

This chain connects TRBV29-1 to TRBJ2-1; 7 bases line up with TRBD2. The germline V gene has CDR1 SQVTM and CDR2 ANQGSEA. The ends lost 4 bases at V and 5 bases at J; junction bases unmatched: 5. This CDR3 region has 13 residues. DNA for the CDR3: TGCAGCGTTGGGGACTACCTCCACAATGAGCAGTTCTTC. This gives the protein CSVGDYLHNEQFF.

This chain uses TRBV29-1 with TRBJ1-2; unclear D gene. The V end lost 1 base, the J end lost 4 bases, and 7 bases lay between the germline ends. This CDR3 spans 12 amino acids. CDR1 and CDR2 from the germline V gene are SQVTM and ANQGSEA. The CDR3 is CSVEVRGYGYTF. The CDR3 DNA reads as TGCAGCGTTGAAGTTCGGGGCTATGGCTACACCTTC. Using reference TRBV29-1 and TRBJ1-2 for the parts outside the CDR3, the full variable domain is SAVISQKPSRDICQRGTSLTIQCQVDSQVTMMFWYRQQPGQSLTLIATANQGSEATYESGFVIDKFPISRPNLTFSTLTVSNMSPEDSSIYLCSVEVRGYGYTFGSGTRLTVV.

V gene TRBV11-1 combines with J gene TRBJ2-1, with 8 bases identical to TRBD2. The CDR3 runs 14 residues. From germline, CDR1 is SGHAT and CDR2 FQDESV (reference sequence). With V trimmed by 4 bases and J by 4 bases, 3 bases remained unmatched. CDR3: CASSSTSGYNEQFF. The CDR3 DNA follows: TGTGCCAGCAGCTCAACTAGCGGATACAATGAGCAGTTCTTC.

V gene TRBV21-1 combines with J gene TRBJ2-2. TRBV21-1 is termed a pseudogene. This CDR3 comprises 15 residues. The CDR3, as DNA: TGTGCCAGCAGCATAGCGGTACGGGACACCGGGGAGCTGTTTTTT. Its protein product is CASSIAVRDTGELFF.

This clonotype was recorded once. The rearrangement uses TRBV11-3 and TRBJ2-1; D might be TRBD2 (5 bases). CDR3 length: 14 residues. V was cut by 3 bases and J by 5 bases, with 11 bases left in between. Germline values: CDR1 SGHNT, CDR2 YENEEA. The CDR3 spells CASSFGVGDNEQFF. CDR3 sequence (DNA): TGTGCCAGCAGCTTCGGGGTTGGGGACAATGAGCAGTTCTTC.

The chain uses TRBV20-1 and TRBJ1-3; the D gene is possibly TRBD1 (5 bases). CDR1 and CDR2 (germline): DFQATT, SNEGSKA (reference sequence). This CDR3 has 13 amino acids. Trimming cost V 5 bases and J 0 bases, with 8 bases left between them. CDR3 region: CSALGDSGNTIYF. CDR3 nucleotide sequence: TGCAGTGCTCTAGGGGACTCTGGAAACACCATATATTTT.

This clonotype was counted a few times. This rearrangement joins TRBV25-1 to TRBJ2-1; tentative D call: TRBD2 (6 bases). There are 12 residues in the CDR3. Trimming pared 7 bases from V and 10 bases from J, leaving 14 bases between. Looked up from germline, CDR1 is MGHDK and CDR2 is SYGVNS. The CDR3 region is CASNPEGREQFF. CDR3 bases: TGTGCCAGCAACCCGGAGGGCAGGGAGCAGTTCTTC.

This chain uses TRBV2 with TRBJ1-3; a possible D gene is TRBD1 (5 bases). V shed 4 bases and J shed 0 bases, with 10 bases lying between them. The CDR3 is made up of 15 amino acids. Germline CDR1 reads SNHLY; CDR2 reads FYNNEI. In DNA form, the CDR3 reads TGTGCCAGCAGTGTAGGACACCCCTCTGGAAACACCATATATTTT. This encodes CASSVGHPSGNTIYF.

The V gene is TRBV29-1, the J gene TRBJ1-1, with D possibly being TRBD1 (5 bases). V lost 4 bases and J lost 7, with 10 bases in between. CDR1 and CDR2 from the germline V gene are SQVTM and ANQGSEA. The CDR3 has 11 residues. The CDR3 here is CSVAGANEAFF. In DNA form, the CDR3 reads TGCAGCGTTGCTGGGGCCAATGAAGCTTTCTTT.

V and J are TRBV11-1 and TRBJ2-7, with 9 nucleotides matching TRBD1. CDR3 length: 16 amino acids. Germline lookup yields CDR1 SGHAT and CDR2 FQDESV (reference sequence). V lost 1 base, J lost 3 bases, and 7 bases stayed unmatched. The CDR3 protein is CASSLGTGEDCYEQYF. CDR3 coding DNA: TGTGCCAGCAGCTTAGGGACAGGGGAGGATTGCTACGAGCAGTACTTC.

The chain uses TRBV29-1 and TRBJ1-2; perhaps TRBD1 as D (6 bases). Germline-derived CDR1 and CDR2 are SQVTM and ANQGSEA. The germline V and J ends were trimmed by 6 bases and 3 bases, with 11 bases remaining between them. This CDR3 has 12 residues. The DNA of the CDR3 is TGCAGCGTACTCAGGGGTGACTATGGCTACACCTTC. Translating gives CSVLRGDYGYTF.

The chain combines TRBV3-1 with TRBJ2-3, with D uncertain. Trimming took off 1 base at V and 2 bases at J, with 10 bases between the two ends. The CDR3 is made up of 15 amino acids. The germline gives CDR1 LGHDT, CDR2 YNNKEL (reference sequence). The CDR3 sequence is CASSQAQRHTDTQYF. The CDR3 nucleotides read TGTGCCAGCAGCCAAGCTCAGCGACACACAGATACGCAGTATTTT.

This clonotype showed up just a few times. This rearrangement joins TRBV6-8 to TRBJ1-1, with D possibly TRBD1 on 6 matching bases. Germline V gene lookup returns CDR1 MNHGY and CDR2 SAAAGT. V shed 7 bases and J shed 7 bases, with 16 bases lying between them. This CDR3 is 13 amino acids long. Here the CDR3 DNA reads TGTGCCAGCAAACCTCTCACAGGGCATGAAGCTTTCTTT. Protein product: CASKPLTGHEAFF.

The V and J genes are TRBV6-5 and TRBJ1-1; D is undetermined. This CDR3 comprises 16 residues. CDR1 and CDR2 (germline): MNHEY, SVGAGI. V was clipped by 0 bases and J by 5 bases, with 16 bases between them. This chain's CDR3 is CASSYSILSSGTEAFF. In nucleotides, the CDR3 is TGTGCCAGCAGTTACTCGATATTGAGCAGCGGTACTGAAGCTTTCTTT.

Here the CDR3 reads CASSLLAGGRNEQFF. CDR3 bases: TGTGCCAGCAGCCTGCTGGCAGGGGGACGCAATGAGCAGTTCTTC. This chain links TRBV6-1 with TRBJ2-1; TRBD1 agrees at 7 bases. This CDR3 contains 15 residues. Looked up from germline, CDR1 is MNHNS and CDR2 is SASEGT. Losses at the gene ends were 6 bases for V and 6 bases for J; bases not matched to a gene: 11.